The 20 T cell receptor beta chains given below trace back to one sample, sequenced in a study of T cell repertoires in cytomegalovirus infection. Antigens of these TCRs are unknown. Each CDR3 protein is one row after TCRdb ran MiXCR on the reads. This table holds 450,000 to 600,000 distinct CDR3 sequences, roughly 34% found once. The sequencing here drew on cultured PBMCs, taken from culture after CMV antigen stimulation. These receptors were collected from a human donor in good health (CMV status not recorded). Some clones in this sample may be carry-over from other donors' samples.

The chain joins TRBV28 to TRBJ1-1; 7 nucleotides align to TRBD1. The CDR3 spans 15 residues. The germline CDR1 and CDR2 sequences are MDHEN and SYDVKM. V lost 5 bases, J lost 5 bases, and 11 bases stayed unmatched. CDR3 sequence (DNA): TGTGCCAGCAGTCTAATGACAGGGAGCGGTACTGAAGCTTTCTTT. Encoded protein: CASSLMTGSGTEAFF.

The table lists this clonotype with a few counts. V is TRBV7-8 and J is TRBJ1-2; D call uncertain. The CDR3 is made up of 16 amino acids. Germline V gene sequence: CDR1 SGHVS, CDR2 FQNEAQ. Trimming stripped 5 bases from V and 4 bases from J, with 20 bases between. In DNA, the CDR3 is TGTGCCAGCAGCGCGTCTTCCGGGATCGCTTTCTATGGCTACACCTTC. Translation gives CASSASSGIAFYGYTF.

This rearrangement joins TRBV18 to TRBJ1-2; possible D gene TRBD1, 5 bases. Trimming stripped 3 bases from V and 4 bases from J, with 12 bases between. From germline, CDR1 is KGHSH and CDR2 LQKENI. There are 14 residues in the CDR3. In DNA form, the CDR3 reads TGTGCCAGCTCACCCCTAGACAGCTTCTATGGCTACACCTTC. Protein product: CASSPLDSFYGYTF. The variable domain in full, completed from reference TRBV18 and TRBJ1-2, reads NAGVMQNPRHLVRRRGQEARLRCSPMKGHSHVYWYRQLPEEGLKFMVYLQKENIIDESGMPKERFSAEFPKEGPSILRIQQVVRGDSAAYFCASSPLDSFYGYTFGSGTRLTVV.

This clonotype has just a few counts. V and J are TRBV24-1 and TRBJ1-2, with D perhaps matching TRBD1 (5 bases). This CDR3 region has 13 residues. Germline CDR1 is KGHDR and CDR2 is SFDVKD. The V end lost 6 bases, the J end lost 4 bases, and 11 bases lay between the germline ends. Here the CDR3 DNA reads TGTGCCACCAGTATGCAGGGTGGCTATGGCTACACCTTC. Its translation is CATSMQGGYGYTF.

The chain is built from TRBV6-5 and TRBJ1-1, with D unclear. Germline CDR1 and CDR2: MNHEY and SVGAGI. The germline V and J ends were trimmed by 2 bases and 1 base, with 8 bases remaining between them. CDR3 length: 14 residues. CDR3 in amino acids: CASSYPGANTEAFF. The CDR3, as DNA: TGTGCCAGCAGTTACCCCGGTGCGAACACTGAAGCTTTCTTT.

In its sample, this clonotype was seen a few times. The chain recombines TRBV7-2 with TRBJ2-5; no reliable D call. V was cut by 2 bases and J by 0 bases, with 7 bases left in between. From germline, CDR1 is SGHTA and CDR2 FQGNSA. The CDR3 is 14 amino acids. The CDR3 loop is CASSLTKYQETQYF. The CDR3 DNA follows: TGTGCCAGCAGCTTAACCAAGTACCAAGAGACCCAGTACTTC.

This sequence joins TRBV4-3 and TRBJ2-1; TRBD2 might be the D (5 bases). Looked up from germline, CDR1 is LGHNA and CDR2 is YSLEER. The germline V and J ends were trimmed by 1 base and 6 bases, with 10 bases remaining between them. This CDR3 region has 14 residues. The CDR3 region has the DNA TGCGCCAGCAGCCAAGCCACGGGGATCAATGAGCAGTTCTTC. Translation: CASSQATGINEQFF.

V and J are TRBV18 and TRBJ2-7; TRBD2 agrees at 9 bases. Trimming took 4 bases from V and 0 from J; bases not matched to a gene: 7. This CDR3 has 16 residues. Germline V lookup: CDR1 KGHSH, CDR2 LQKENI. CDR3 loop: CASSLMTSGGSYEQYF. The CDR3 region has the DNA TGTGCCAGCTCACTAATGACTAGCGGAGGCTCCTACGAGCAGTACTTC.

The V gene is TRBV20-1, the J gene TRBJ1-6; 8 bases line up with TRBD1. J was trimmed by 8 bases and V by 6 bases; bases with no gene match: 6. Germline values: CDR1 DFQATT, CDR2 SNEGSKA (reference sequence). The CDR3 extends over 13 amino acids. CDR3 in DNA: TGCAGTGCCTCCTGGACAGGGCATTCACCCCTCCACTTT. It encodes CSASWTGHSPLHF.

This clonotype has just one count. The rearrangement joins TRBV7-2 to TRBJ2-3; D is unclear. CDR3 length equals 16 residues. Trimming took off 5 bases at V and 2 bases at J, with 17 bases between the two ends. Germline CDR1 and CDR2: SGHTA and FQGNSA. The CDR3 loop is CASSGYNTDFTDTQYF. The DNA for the CDR3 is TGTGCCAGCAGCGGCTACAACACCGACTTCACAGATACGCAGTATTTT.

The chain carries TRBV7-2 and TRBJ2-7; no clear D gene. The germline V gene encodes CDR1 SGHTA and CDR2 FQGNSA. The V and J ends lost 5 bases and 2 bases respectively, with 10 bases between them. The CDR3 loop spans 13 amino acids. The CDR3 sequence: CASSPVGPYEQYV. The CDR3 nucleotides are TGTGCCAGCAGCCCCGTGGGTCCCTACGAGCAGTACGTC.

Only a few counts were recorded for this clonotype. The chain carries TRBV4-2 and TRBJ1-1; D not resolved. This CDR3 comprises 14 residues. Germline V gene data show CDR1 as LGHNA and CDR2 as YNFKEQ. Trimming cost V 1 base and J 0 bases, with 6 bases left between them. The CDR3 loop is CASSQAGMNTEAFF. In DNA form, the CDR3 reads TGTGCCAGCAGCCAAGCGGGGATGAACACTGAAGCTTTCTTT.

Only a few counts were recorded for this clonotype. This chain joins TRBV28 and TRBJ2-7; D remains unclear. The CDR3 loop spans 14 amino acids. V was cut by 7 bases and J by 0 bases, with 13 bases left in between. CDR1 is MDHEN and CDR2 is SYDVKM in the germline V gene. Here the CDR3 reads CASTTFLSSYEQYF. CDR3 DNA sequence: TGTGCCAGCACGACTTTTCTGAGCTCCTACGAGCAGTACTTC.

V gene TRBV4-1 combines with J gene TRBJ2-1; D might be TRBD2 (6 bases). CDR3 length equals 16 residues. With 6 bases removed from V and 2 bases from J, the gap between germline ends came to 17 bases. The germline V gene encodes CDR1 MGHRA and CDR2 YSYEKL. The DNA of the CDR3 is TGCGCCAGCAGGCCTGGGGTAGCGGCAGCCTACAATGAGCAGTTCTTC. It encodes CASRPGVAAAYNEQFF.

This clonotype was seen a handful of times. The chain uses TRBV7-4 and TRBJ2-7, with D possibly TRBD2 on 6 matching bases. Per germline, CDR1 SGHVT and CDR2 SQSDAQ. The CDR3 is 16 amino acids. V dropped 3 bases and J dropped 4 bases, with 19 bases sitting between them. The CDR3 nucleotides read TGTGCCAGCAGCTTCGGGGGAGCTCCGACGTTATACGAGCAGTACGTC. Translating it yields CASSFGGAPTLYEQYV.

This chain links TRBV7-3 with TRBJ2-1; TRBD2 is a possible D gene (6 bases). V was clipped by 5 bases and J by 10 bases, with 15 bases between them. CDR1 is SGHTA and CDR2 is FQGTGA in the germline V gene. The CDR3 contains 13 residues. Written as DNA, the CDR3 is TGTGCCAGCAGCCCCAGCTCTGGACTAGAGCAGTTCTTC. It yields the protein CASSPSSGLEQFF.

The chain couples TRBV20-1 to TRBJ2-1, with D possibly matching TRBD2 (7 bases). CDR3 length: 14 amino acids. V was clipped by 2 bases and J by 4 bases, with 12 bases between them. Germline values: CDR1 DFQATT, CDR2 SNEGSKA (reference sequence). The CDR3 reads CSARRGARYNEQFF. The CDR3 region has the DNA TGCAGTGCTAGACGGGGGGCGAGATACAATGAGCAGTTCTTC.

The sample holds many counts of this clonotype. The rearrangement uses TRBV7-2 and TRBJ2-4; D assignment may be TRBD1 or TRBD2 (5 bases each). CDR3 length: 14 amino acids. Trimming pared 0 bases from V and 7 bases from J, leaving 10 bases between. The germline gives CDR1 SGHTA, CDR2 FQGNSA. The CDR3 loop reads CASSLAPGTNIQYF. The DNA for the CDR3 is TGTGCCAGCAGCTTAGCGCCGGGGACGAACATTCAGTACTTC.

This clonotype occurred many times. The rearrangement uses TRBV7-4 and TRBJ1-1, with D possibly matching TRBD1 (6 bases). The CDR3 runs to 18 residues. Trimming stripped 1 base from V and 1 base from J, with 19 bases between. The germline V gene encodes CDR1 SGHVT and CDR2 SQSDAQ. CDR3 protein: CASSLGVGDIVGNTEAFF. Written as DNA, the CDR3 is TGTGCCAGCAGCTTAGGGGTAGGGGACATTGTTGGGAACACTGAAGCTTTCTTT.

This clonotype was seen only a few times. This rearrangement joins TRBV5-4 to TRBJ2-2, with TRBD2 matching over 8 bases. Trimming took 0 bases from V and 6 from J; bases not matched to a gene: 4. The CDR3 runs to 15 residues. Per the germline V gene, CDR1 is SGHNT and CDR2 is YYREEE (reference sequence). Written as DNA, the CDR3 is TGTGCCAGCAGCTTGGATAGTAGCGGGGCCGGGGAGCTGTTTTTT. Translated: CASSLDSSGAGELFF.